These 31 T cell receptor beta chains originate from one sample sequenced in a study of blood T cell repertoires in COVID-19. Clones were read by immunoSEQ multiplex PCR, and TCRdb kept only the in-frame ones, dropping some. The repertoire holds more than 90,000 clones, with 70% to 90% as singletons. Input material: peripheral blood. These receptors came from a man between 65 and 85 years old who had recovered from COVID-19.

DNA of the CDR3: TGTGCCAGCAGCACCGGGACTAGCGGGGGGCCATACAATGAGCAGTTCTTC. This translates into CASSTGTSGGPYNEQFF. The chain carries TRBV11-3 and TRBJ2-1; 15 positions match TRBD2. Germline CDR1 reads SGHNT; CDR2 reads YENEEA. V was pared by 5 bases and J by 4 bases, with 6 bases of the junction left unmatched. The CDR3 runs 17 residues.

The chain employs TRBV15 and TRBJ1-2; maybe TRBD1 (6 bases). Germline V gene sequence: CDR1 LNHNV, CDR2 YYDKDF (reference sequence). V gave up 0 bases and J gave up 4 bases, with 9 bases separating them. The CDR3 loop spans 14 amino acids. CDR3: CATSREQGPYGYTF. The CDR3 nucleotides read TGTGCCACCAGCAGAGAACAGGGACCCTATGGCTACACCTTC.

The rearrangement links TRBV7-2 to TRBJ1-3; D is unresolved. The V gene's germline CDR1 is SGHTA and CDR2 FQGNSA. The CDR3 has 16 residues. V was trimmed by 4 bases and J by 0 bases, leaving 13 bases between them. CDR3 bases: TGTGCCAGCAGCTCCAGGACGGGAAACTCTGGAAACACCATATATTTT. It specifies CASSSRTGNSGNTIYF.

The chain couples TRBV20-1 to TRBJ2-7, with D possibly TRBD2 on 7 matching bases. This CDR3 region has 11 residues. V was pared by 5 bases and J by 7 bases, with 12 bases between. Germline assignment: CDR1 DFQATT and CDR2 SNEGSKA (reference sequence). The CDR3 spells CSAGRGAEQYF. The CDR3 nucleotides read TGCAGTGCTGGCCGGGGGGCGGAGCAGTACTTC.

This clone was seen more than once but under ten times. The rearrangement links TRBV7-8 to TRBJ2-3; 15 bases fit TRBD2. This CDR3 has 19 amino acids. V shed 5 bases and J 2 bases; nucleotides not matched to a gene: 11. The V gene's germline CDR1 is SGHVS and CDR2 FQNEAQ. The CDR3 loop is CASSPRGTSGRRVTDTQYF. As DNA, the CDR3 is TGTGCCAGCAGCCCTAGAGGGACTAGCGGGAGGAGGGTCACAGATACGCAGTATTTT.

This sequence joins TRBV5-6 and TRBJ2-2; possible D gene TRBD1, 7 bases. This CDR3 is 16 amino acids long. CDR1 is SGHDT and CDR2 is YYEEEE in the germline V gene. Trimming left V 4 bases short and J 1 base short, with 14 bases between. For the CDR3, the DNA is TGTGCCAGCAGCCCCCAGGGGGGACTGAACACCGGGGAGCTGTTTTTT. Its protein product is CASSPQGGLNTGELFF.

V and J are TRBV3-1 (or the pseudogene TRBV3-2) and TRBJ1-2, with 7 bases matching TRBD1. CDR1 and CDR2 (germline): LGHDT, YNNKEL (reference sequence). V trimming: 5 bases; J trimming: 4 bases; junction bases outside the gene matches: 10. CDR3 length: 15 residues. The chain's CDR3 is CASSERQGSIYGYTF. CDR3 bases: TGTGCCAGCAGCGAACGACAGGGATCCATCTATGGCTACACCTTC.

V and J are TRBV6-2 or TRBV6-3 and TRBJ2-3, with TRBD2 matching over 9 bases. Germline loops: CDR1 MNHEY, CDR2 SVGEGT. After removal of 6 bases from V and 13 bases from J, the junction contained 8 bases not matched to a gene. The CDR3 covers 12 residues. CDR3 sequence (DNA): TGTGCCAGCAGCCTTGGACTAGCGCGGGAGTATTTT. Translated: CASSLGLAREYF.

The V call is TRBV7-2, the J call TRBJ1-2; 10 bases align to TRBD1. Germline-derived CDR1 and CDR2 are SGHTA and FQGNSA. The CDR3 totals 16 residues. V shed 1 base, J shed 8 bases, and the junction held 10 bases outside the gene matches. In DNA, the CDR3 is TGTGCCAGCAGCTTAGTTGCGCGACAGGGGGCGCAAGGCTACACCTTC. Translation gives CASSLVARQGAQGYTF.

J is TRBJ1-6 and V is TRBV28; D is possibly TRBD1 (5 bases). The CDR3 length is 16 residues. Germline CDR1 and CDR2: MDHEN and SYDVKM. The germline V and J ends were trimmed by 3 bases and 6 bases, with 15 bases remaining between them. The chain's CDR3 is CASSFWVDSVNSPLHF. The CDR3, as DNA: TGTGCCAGCAGTTTTTGGGTTGACAGCGTTAATTCACCCCTCCACTTT.

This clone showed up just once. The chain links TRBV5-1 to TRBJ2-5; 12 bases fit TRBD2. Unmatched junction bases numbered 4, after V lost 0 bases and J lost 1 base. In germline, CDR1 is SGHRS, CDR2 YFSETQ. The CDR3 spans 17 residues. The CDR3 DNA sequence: TGCGCCAGCAGCTTGGGTCCTAGCGGGAGGGTCCAAGAGACCCAGTACTTC. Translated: CASSLGPSGRVQETQYF.

CDR3 nucleotide sequence: TGCAGTGCTAGTTCCAGGCGCCCAGAGCTGTTTTTT. This encodes CSASSRRPELFF. The rearrangement links TRBV20-1 to TRBJ1-4, with D uncertain. Germline-derived CDR1 and CDR2 are DFQATT and SNEGSKA (reference sequence). The V and J ends lost 3 bases and 14 bases respectively, with 16 bases between them. The CDR3 spans 12 residues.

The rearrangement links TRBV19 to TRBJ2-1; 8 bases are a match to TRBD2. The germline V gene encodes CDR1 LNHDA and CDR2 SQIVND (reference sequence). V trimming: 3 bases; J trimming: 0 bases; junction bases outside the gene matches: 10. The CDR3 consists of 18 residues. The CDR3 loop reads CASSILRGGRSSYNEQFF. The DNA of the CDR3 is TGTGCCAGTAGTATCTTACGGGGGGGCCGATCCTCCTACAATGAGCAGTTCTTC.

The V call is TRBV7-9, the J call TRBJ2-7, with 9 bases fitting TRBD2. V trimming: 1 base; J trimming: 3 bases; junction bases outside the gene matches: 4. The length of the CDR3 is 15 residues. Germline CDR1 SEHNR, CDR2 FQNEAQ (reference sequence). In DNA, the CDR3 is TGTGCCAGCAGCTTAGGAGCGGGAGGTAGCTACGAGCAGTACTTC. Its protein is CASSLGAGGSYEQYF.

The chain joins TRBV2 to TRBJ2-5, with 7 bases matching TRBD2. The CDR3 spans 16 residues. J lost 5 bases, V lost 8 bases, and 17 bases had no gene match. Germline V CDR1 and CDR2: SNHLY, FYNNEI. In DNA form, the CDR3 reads TGTGCCAGCTCAGTGATAGGTAGCGGGTGGGCCGAGACCCAGTACTTC. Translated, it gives CASSVIGSGWAETQYF.

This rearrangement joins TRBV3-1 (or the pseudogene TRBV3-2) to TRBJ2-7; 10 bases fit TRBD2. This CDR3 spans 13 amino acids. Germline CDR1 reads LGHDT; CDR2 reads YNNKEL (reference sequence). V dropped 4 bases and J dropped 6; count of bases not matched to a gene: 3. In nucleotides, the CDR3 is TGTGCCAGCAGCCCGCGACTAGCGGGCGAGCAGTACTTC. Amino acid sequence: CASSPRLAGEQYF.

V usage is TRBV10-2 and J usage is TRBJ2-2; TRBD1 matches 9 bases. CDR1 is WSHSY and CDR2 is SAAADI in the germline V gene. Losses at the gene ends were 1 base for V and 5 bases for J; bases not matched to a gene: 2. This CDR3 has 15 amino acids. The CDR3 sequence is CASSEWTGVTGELFF. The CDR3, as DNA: TGCGCCAGCAGTGAGTGGACAGGGGTAACCGGGGAGCTGTTTTTT.

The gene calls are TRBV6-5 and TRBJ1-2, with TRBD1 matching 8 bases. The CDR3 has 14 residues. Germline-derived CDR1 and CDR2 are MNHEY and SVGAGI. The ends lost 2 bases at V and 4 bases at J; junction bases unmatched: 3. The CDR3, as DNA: TGTGCCAGCAGTTACCTAACAGGGGGCTATGGCTACACCTTC. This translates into CASSYLTGGYGYTF.

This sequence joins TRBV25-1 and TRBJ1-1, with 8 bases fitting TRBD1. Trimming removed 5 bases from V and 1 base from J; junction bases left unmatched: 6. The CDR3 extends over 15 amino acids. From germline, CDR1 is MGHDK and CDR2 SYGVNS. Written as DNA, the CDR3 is TGTGCCAGCAGTACCGCGGGGACAGGGAACACTGAAGCTTTCTTT. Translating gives CASSTAGTGNTEAFF.

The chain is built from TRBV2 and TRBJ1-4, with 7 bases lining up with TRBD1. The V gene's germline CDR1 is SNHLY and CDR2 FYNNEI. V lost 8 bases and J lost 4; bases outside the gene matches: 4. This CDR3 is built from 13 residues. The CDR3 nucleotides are TGTGCCAGCCGGGACAGCCGTAATGAAAAACTGTTTTTT. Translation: CASRDSRNEKLFF.

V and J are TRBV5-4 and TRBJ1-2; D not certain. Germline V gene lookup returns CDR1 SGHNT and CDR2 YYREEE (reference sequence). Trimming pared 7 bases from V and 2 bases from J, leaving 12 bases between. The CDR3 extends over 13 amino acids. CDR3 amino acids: CASRSQLNYGYTF. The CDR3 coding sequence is TGTGCCAGCCGCTCACAGCTAAACTATGGCTACACCTTC.

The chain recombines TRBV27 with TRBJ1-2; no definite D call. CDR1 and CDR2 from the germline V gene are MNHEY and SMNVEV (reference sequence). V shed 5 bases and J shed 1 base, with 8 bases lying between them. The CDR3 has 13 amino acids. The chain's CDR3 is CASSLQFNYGYTF. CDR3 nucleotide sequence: TGTGCCAGCAGTCTTCAGTTTAACTATGGCTACACCTTC.

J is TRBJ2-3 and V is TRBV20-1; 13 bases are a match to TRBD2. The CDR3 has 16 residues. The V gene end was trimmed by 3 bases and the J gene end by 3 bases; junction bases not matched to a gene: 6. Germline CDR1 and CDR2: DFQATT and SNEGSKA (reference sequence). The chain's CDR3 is CSASGLAGVVTDTQYF. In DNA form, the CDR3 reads TGCAGTGCTAGTGGACTAGCGGGAGTAGTTACAGATACGCAGTATTTT.

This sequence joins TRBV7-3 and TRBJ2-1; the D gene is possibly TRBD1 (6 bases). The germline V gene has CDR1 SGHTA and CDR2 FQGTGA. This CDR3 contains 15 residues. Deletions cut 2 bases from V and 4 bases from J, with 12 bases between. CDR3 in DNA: TGTGCCAGCAGCTTAGGCCCAGGGGATTACAATGAGCAGTTCTTC. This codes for CASSLGPGDYNEQFF.

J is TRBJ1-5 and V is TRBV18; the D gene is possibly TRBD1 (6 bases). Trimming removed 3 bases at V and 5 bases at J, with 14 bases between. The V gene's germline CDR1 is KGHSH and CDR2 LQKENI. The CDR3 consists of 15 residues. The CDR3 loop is CASSPRGARDQPQHF. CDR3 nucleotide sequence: TGTGCCAGCTCACCTCGGGGGGCTCGGGATCAGCCCCAGCATTTT.

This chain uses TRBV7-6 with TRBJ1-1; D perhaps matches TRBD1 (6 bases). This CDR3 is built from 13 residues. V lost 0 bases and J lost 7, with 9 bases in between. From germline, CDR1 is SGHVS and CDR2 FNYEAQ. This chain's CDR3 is CASSLAVRGEAFF. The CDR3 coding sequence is TGTGCCAGCAGCTTAGCGGTCAGGGGTGAAGCTTTCTTT.

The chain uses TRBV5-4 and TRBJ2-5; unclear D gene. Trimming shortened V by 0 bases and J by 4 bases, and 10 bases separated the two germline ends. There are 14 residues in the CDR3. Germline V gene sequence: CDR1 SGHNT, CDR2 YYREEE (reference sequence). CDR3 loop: CASSLAGVAETQYF. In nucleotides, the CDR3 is TGTGCCAGCAGCTTGGCTGGTGTGGCAGAGACCCAGTACTTC.

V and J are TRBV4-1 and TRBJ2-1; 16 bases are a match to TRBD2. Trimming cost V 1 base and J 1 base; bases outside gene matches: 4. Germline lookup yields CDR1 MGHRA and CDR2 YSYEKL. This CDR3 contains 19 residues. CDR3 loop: CASSQGGLAGGASYNEQFF. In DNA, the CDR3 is TGCGCCAGCAGCCAAGGGGGACTAGCGGGAGGGGCATCCTACAATGAGCAGTTCTTC.

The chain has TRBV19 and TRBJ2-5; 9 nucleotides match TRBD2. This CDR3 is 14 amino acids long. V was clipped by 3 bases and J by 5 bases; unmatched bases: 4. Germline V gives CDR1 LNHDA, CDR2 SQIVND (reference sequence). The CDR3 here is CASSMREGQETQYF. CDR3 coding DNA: TGTGCCAGTAGTATGCGGGAGGGCCAGGAGACCCAGTACTTC.

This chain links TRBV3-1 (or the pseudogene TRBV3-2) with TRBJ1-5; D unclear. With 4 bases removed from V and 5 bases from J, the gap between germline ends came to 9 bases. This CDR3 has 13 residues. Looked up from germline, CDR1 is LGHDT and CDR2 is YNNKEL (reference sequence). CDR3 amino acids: CASSRGWDQPQHF. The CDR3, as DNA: TGTGCCAGCAGCCGAGGGTGGGATCAGCCCCAGCATTTT.

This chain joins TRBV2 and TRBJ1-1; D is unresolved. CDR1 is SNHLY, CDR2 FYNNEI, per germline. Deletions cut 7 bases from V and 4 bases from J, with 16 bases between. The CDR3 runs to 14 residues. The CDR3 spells CASILGRATTEAFF. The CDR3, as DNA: TGTGCCAGCATCCTTGGGAGAGCAACCACTGAAGCTTTCTTT.